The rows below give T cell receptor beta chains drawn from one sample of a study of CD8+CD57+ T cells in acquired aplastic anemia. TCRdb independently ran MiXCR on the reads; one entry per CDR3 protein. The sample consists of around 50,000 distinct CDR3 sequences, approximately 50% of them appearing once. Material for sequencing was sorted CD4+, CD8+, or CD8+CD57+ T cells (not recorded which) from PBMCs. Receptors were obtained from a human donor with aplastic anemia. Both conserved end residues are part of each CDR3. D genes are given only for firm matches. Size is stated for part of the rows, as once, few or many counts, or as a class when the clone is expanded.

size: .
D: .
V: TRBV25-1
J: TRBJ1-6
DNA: TGTGCCAGCAGCGGGGGGGGGGTCTCACCCCTCCACTTT
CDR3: CASSGGGVSPLHF

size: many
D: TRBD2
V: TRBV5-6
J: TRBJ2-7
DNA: TGTGCCAGCAGCAAAGCAGCGGGGTCAGGCTACGAGCAGTACTTC
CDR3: CASSKAAGSGYEQYF

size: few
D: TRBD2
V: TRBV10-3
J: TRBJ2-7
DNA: TGTGCCATCAGCGGGACTACCTACGAGCAGTACTTC
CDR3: CAISGTTYEQYF

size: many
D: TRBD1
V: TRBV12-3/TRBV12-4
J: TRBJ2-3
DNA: TGTGCCAGCAGTTTCGGACAGGGCACAGATACGCAGTATTTT
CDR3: CASSFGQGTDTQYF

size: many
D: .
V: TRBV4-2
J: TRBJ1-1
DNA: TGTGCCAGCAGCTCTACCGGGACCGCGAACACTGAAGCTTTCTTT
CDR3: CASSSTGTANTEAFF

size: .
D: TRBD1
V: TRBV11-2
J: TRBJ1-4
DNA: TGTGCCAGCGCCGGGACAGATCCTCCGAGAGGTGAAAAACTGTTTTTT
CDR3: CASAGTDPPRGEKLFF

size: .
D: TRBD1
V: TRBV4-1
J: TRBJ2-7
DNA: TGCGCCAGCAGCCACGACAGGGACGAGCAGTACTTC
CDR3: CASSHDRDEQYF

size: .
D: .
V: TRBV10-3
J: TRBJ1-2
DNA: TGTGCCATCAGTGCCGGACAGTTAAACTATGGCTACACCTTC
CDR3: CAISAGQLNYGYTF

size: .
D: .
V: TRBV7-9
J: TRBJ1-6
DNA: TGTGCCAGCAGCGGGGGGAACTCACCCCTCCACTTT
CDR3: CASSGGNSPLHF

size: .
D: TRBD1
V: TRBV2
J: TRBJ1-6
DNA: TGTGCCAGCAGCGGGACAGGGGATAGCAATTCACCCCTCCACTTT
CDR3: CASSGTGDSNSPLHF

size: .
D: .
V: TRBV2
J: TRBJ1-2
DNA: TGTGCCAGCAGCACGGGGCTTTCCCTCTATGGCTACACCTTC
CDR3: CASSTGLSLYGYTF

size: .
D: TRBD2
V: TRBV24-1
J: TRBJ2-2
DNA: TGTGCCACCAGTGATTCCTTCGCGGGGGATACCGGGGAGCTGTTTTTT
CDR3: CATSDSFAGDTGELFF

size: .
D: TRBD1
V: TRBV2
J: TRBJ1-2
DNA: TGTGCCAGCAACAGAGGGACAGGACCTAACTATGGCTACACCTTC
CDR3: CASNRGTGPNYGYTF

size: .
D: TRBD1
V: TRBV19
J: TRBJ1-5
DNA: TGTGCCAGTAGTACCTGGGACAGGGCTCAGCATTTT
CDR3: CASSTWDRAQHF

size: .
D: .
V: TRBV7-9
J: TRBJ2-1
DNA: TGTGCCAGCAGTAAAGCGCATTACAATGAGCAGTTCTTC
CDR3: CASSKAHYNEQFF

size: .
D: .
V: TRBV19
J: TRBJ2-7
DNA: TGTGCCAGTAGTAAGCTACAACTATCGGAGCAGTACTTC
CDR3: CASSKLQLSEQYF

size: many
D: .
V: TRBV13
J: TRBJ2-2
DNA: TGTGCCAGCAGCCCCTTCGGAGACAGCGTCGGGGAGCTGTTTTTT
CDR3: CASSPFGDSVGELFF

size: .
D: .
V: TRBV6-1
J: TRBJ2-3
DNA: TGTGCCAGCAGCCACACAGATACGCAGTATTTT
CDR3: CASSHTDTQYF

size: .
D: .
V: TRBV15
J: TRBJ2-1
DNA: TGTGCCACCAGCATCCTTCCAGCGAATGAGCAGTTCTTT
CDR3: CATSILPANEQFF

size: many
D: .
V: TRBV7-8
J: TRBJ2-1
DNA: TGTGCCAGCAGCTTCAGGTCCGGGACGGTAGACAATGAGCAGTTCTTC
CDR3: CASSFRSGTVDNEQFF

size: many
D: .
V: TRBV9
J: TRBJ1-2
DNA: TGTGCCAGCAGCGTAGGTGGGGGTAGTAACTATGGCTACACCTTC
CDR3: CASSVGGGSNYGYTF

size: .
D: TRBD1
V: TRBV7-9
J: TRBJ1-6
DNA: TGTGCCAGCAGCTTGGGGACAGCGAATTCACCCCTCCACTTT
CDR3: CASSLGTANSPLHF

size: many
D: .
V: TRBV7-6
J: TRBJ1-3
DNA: TGTGCCAGCAGCTTAGCGCCAAGGGTTGAGCTCCTGAGCTCTGGAAACACCATATATTTT
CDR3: CASSLAPRVELLSSGNTIYF

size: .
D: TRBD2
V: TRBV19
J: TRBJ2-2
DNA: TGTGCCAGCTCGACTAAGCGGGGGAGTTGGTCCGGGGAGCTGTTTTTT
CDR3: CASSTKRGSWSGELFF

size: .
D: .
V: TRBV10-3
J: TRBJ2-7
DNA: TGTGCCAGCAGCCCAGGGACGGGGGAGCAGTACTTC
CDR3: CASSPGTGEQYF

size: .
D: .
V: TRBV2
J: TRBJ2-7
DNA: TGTGCCAGCAGACTATCTTGGGAGCAGTACTTC
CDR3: CASRLSWEQYF

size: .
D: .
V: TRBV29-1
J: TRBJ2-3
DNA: TGCAGCGCCGATAGGGGGGCGGATACGCAGTATTTT
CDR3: CSADRGADTQYF

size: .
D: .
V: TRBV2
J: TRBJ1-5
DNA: TGTGCCAGCAGTGCGCGCAATCAGCCCCAGCATTTT
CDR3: CASSARNQPQHF

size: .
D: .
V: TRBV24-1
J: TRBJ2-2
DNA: TGTGCCACCAGTGATTCGCAGGGAAAAGCCGGGGAGCTGTTTTTT
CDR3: CATSDSQGKAGELFF

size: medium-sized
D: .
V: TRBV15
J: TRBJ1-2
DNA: TGTGCCACCAGCAGAGAAGCAGGGAGGGTTAACTATGGCTACACCTTC
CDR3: CATSREAGRVNYGYTF

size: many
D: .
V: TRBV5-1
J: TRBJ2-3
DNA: TGCGCCAGCAGCTTTCGAGGGGGGGGAGATACGCAGTATTTT
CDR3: CASSFRGGGDTQYF

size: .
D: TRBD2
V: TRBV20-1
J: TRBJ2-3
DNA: TGCAGTGCCCCGCGGCGGGGGGATACGCAGTATTTT
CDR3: CSAPRRGDTQYF

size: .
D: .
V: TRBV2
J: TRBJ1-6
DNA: TGTGCCAGCACGGCAGGGGTTGATTCACCCCTCCACTTT
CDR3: CASTAGVDSPLHF

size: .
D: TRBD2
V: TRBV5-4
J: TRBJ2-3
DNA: TGTGCCAGCAGCTCGCGACTAGCGGGGGGGCCGGGTACGCAGTATTTT
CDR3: CASSSRLAGGPGTQYF

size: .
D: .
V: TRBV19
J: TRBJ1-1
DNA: TGTGCCAGTATGGGGAGGGAAAAGACTGAAGCTTTCTTT
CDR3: CASMGREKTEAFF

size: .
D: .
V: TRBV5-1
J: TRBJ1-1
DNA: TGCGCCAGCAGCTTGGAGGTTCTGAGCACTGAAGCTTTCTTT
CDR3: CASSLEVLSTEAFF

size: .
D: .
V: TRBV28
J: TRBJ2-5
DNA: TGTGCCAGCAGTTCGAGGTGGAGGATGTCCAGAGAGACCCAGTACTTC
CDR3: CASSSRWRMSRETQYF

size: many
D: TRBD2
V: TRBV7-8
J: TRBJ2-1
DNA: TGTGCCAGCAGCGCCCCTAGCGGCCGCTCCTACAATGAGCAGTTCTTC
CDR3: CASSAPSGRSYNEQFF

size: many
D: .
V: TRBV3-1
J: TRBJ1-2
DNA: TGTGCCAGCACCCGGGTAGGGGATAACTATGGCTACACCTTC
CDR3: CASTRVGDNYGYTF

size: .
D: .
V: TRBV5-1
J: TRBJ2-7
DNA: TGCGCCAGCAGCCAGAAACAGGTCCCCTACGAGCAGTACTTC
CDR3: CASSQKQVPYEQYF

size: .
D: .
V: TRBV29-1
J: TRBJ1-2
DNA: TGCAGCGTTGAAATAGGCCCAAACTATGGCTACACCTTC
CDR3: CSVEIGPNYGYTF

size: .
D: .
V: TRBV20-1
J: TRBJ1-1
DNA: TGCAGTGTCACAGGGTCGGTAGGCACTGAAGCTTTCTTT
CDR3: CSVTGSVGTEAFF

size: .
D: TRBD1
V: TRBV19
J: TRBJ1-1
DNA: TGTGCCAGTAGTGTAGTCAGGGGGTCCACTGAAGCTTTCTTT
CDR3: CASSVVRGSTEAFF

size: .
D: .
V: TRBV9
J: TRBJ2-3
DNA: TGTGCCAGCAGCCGTTTAGGACCTACTACAGATACGCAGTATTTT
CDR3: CASSRLGPTTDTQYF

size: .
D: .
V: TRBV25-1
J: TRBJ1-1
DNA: TGTGCCAGCTCAGGGGCTTCGGGGAGCACTGAAGCTTTCTTT
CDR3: CASSGASGSTEAFF

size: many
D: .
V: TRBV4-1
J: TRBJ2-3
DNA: TGCGCCAGCAGCCAAGGTTCGATAGAAGGGGGCACAGATACGCAGTATTTT
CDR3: CASSQGSIEGGTDTQYF

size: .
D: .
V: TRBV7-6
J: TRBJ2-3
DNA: TGTGCCAGCAGCACCGCGACCGAGGATACGCAGTATTTT
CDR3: CASSTATEDTQYF

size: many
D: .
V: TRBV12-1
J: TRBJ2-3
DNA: .
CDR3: CASSLVWGAGTDTQYF

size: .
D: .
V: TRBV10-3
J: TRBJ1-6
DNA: TGTGCCATCAGTGGATCGCAACCTGGGGAAGGTTCACCCCTCCACTTT
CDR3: CAISGSQPGEGSPLHF

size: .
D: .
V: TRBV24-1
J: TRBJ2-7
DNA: TGTGCCAGCAGTGGACCGGGAAACGCTTACGAGCAGTACTTC
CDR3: CASSGPGNAYEQYF

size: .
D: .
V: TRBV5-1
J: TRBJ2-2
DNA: TGCGCCAGCACCCAGGGAGGCGGGGCGGCCACCGGGGAGCTGTTTTTT
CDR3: CASTQGGGAATGELFF

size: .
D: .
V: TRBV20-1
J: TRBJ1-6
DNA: TGCAGTGCTAGAGATGACTGGGGGTCACCCCTCCACTTT
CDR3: CSARDDWGSPLHF

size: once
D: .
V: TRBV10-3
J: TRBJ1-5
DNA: TGTGCCATCAGTGGCGGGGGGCCACAGCCCCAGCATTTT
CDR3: CAISGGGPQPQHF

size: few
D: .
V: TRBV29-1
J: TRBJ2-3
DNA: TGCAGCGTTGATGAACGGACGGGGGCAGATACGCAGTATTTT
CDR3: CSVDERTGADTQYF

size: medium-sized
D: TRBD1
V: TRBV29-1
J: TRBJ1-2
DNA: TGCAGCGTTGAGGACAGGGGGCAAAACTATGGCTACACCTTC
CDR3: CSVEDRGQNYGYTF

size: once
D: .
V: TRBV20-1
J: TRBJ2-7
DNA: TGCAGTGCTGGGGACGGGATCTACGAGCAGTACTTC
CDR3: CSAGDGIYEQYF